One and the same sample provided the 18 T cell receptor beta chains below, sequenced in a study of blood T cells in healthy people across ages. A second about 6 to 11 cycle PCR used barcoded and J-beta primers. TCRdb used MiXCR to reprocess the 5' RACE reads, holding one entry per CDR3 protein. This table holds fewer than 750,000 distinct CDR3 sequences, roughly 43% found once. Sequencing used blood. The receptors originated from a man older than 75 in good health.

The chain combines TRBV20-1 with TRBJ1-5; no clear D gene. Germline V gene sequence: CDR1 DFQATT, CDR2 SNEGSKA (reference sequence). V shed 3 bases and J shed 0 bases, with 9 bases lying between them. CDR3 length: 14 amino acids. DNA for the CDR3: TGCAGTGCTAGGGAATCCAATAGCAATCAGCCCCAGCATTTT. Translated, it gives CSARESNSNQPQHF.

The chain is built from TRBV24-1 and TRBJ2-1, with 10 bases fitting TRBD1. The germline V gene has CDR1 KGHDR and CDR2 SFDVKD. The CDR3 has 15 amino acids. V lost 5 bases to trimming and J lost 5 bases; unmatched junction nucleotides: 5. The CDR3 bases are TGTGCCACCAGTGGGTGGGACAGGGGTCACAATGAGCAGTTCTTC. Residues: CATSGWDRGHNEQFF.

The table lists this clonotype with a few counts. The rearrangement uses TRBV28 and TRBJ2-3, with D possibly being TRBD1 (5 bases). V lost 4 bases, J lost 3 bases, and 17 bases lay in between. This CDR3 region has 16 residues. Germline CDR1 reads MDHEN; CDR2 reads SYDVKM. The CDR3 is CASSSQGAPNTDTQYF. The CDR3 nucleotides read TGTGCCAGCAGTTCCCAGGGCGCCCCTAATACAGATACGCAGTATTTT.

This sequence joins TRBV10-3 and TRBJ1-1; 8 positions match TRBD1. Germline CDR1 and CDR2: ENHRY and SYGVKD. The CDR3 length is 15 residues. V was clipped by 3 bases and J by 4 bases; unmatched bases: 7. This CDR3 reads CAISDLGQGSTEAFF. Here the CDR3 DNA reads TGTGCCATCAGTGACTTAGGACAGGGCTCCACTGAAGCTTTCTTT.

Worth noting for this clonotype: With a much larger clone just one base away, this may be a read error. The chain joins TRBV6-5 to TRBJ1-6; D not resolved. The CDR3 has 17 amino acids. Per the germline V gene, CDR1 is MNHEY and CDR2 is SVGAGI. This CDR3 reads CASSHSRQVTANSPLHF. The CDR3, as DNA: TGTGCCAGCAGTCACTCTCGGCAGGTGACGGCTAATTCACCCCTCCACTTT.

This clonotype was seen a handful of times. The rearrangement joins TRBV5-1 to TRBJ2-4; possible D gene TRBD2, 6 bases. Germline V gene data show CDR1 as SGHRS and CDR2 as YFSETQ. The CDR3 has 14 amino acids. V lost 4 bases and J lost 6, with 14 bases in between. The DNA for the CDR3 is TGCGCCAGCAGCCCGGACGGGGGTGGAAACATTCAGTACTTC. Its protein product is CASSPDGGGNIQYF.

The V gene is TRBV10-3, the J gene TRBJ1-5; 7 bases are a match to TRBD1. The V gene's germline CDR1 is ENHRY and CDR2 SYGVKD. J lost 7 bases, V lost 6 bases, and 6 bases had no gene match. CDR3 length equals 13 residues. The CDR3 is CAIRPGQQQPQHF. The CDR3 DNA is TGTGCCATCAGGCCGGGACAGCAACAGCCCCAGCATTTT.

Notes on this clonotype: At one boundary the junction diverges from the germline segment, which might be a read error. V usage is TRBV20-1 and J usage is TRBJ1-1; D call uncertain. Looked up from germline, CDR1 is DFQATT and CDR2 is SNEGSKA (reference sequence). CDR3 length: 13 residues. CDR3 amino acids: CSAIDGRTTKAFF. The DNA of the CDR3 is TGCAGTGCTATCGACGGACGGACCACTAAAGCTTTCTTT.

This clonotype was seen once. V and J are TRBV7-2 and TRBJ2-5; D tentatively fits TRBD1 or TRBD2 (5 bases each). Germline V gene sequence: CDR1 SGHTA, CDR2 FQGNSA. This CDR3 has 14 residues. V dropped 4 bases and J dropped 2 bases, with 11 bases sitting between them. The chain's CDR3 is CASSYMGPQETQYF. The CDR3 DNA sequence: TGTGCCAGCAGCTATATGGGACCTCAAGAGACCCAGTACTTC.

On this clonotype: Its ends do not fully match the called genes, so a read error is possible. The J gene is TRBJ2-5, the V gene TRBV6-6, with D tentatively TRBD2 (5 bases). CDR3 length equals 14 residues. Germline V gives CDR1 MNHNY, CDR2 SVGAGI (reference sequence). The CDR3, as DNA: TGTGCCGGCAGTAACTCGACCGGGATGCAGACCCAGTACTTC. Translated: CAGSNSTGMQTQYF.

The chain joins TRBV7-9 to TRBJ2-5; D may be TRBD2 (6 bases). V was cut by 5 bases and J by 5 bases, with 15 bases left in between. CDR1 is SEHNR, CDR2 FQNEAQ, per germline (reference sequence). CDR3 size: 14 residues. CDR3 sequence reads: CASSITGVLETQYF. The CDR3 coding sequence is TGTGCCAGCAGCATAACGGGAGTTTTGGAGACCCAGTACTTC.

This clonotype was counted between two and nine times. V gene TRBV29-1 combines with J gene TRBJ2-1, with 7 bases that match TRBD2. The CDR3 is 13 residues long. Germline CDR1 and CDR2: SQVTM and ANQGSEA. Germline trimming cut 5 bases from V and 7 bases from J; bases unmatched to any gene: 8. The CDR3 region has the DNA TGCAGCGTTTGGCGGGAGAGCCATAATGAGCAGTTCTTC. Its protein product is CSVWRESHNEQFF.

This clonotype was seen repeatedly, ten times or more. This sequence joins TRBV6-6 and TRBJ2-1; 9 bases line up with TRBD2. J was trimmed by 1 base and V by 6 bases; bases with no gene match: 4. CDR3 length equals 15 residues. Germline V gene sequence: CDR1 MNHNY, CDR2 SVGAGI (reference sequence). CDR3 sequence: CASRSTSGSYNEQFF. The CDR3 region has the DNA TGTGCCAGCAGATCGACTAGCGGATCCTACAATGAGCAGTTCTTC.

The J gene is TRBJ2-5, the V gene TRBV6-8; D unclear. This CDR3 is 12 amino acids long. Per germline, CDR1 MNHGY and CDR2 SAAAGT. Trimming shortened V by 2 bases and J by 11 bases, and 12 bases separated the two germline ends. In DNA, the CDR3 is TGTGCCAGCAGTTACGACTGTCTGGAGCAGTACTTC. Amino acids: CASSYDCLEQYF.

This chain joins TRBV25-1 and TRBJ2-7; unclear D gene. There are 14 residues in the CDR3. The V end was cut by 5 bases, the J end by 1 base, with 12 bases between. Germline V gene lookup returns CDR1 MGHDK and CDR2 SYGVNS. The CDR3 region has the DNA TGTGCCAGCAGTAAATCAGGCGGATCCTACGAGCAGTACTTC. Translated: CASSKSGGSYEQYF.

CDR3 protein: CASSKGGINTYEQYF. The DNA of the CDR3 is TGTGCCAGCAGCAAAGGGGGGATAAACACCTACGAGCAGTACTTC. V and J are TRBV21-1 and TRBJ2-7; the DNA was not compared with TRBD1, the D call given in the table. TRBV21-1 is a pseudogene locus. The CDR3 runs 15 residues.

The chain is built from TRBV29-1 and TRBJ2-2; no firm D call. The CDR3 is 13 residues long. The germline V gene has CDR1 SQVTM and CDR2 ANQGSEA. The ends were cut back, 6 bases at V and 4 bases at J, with 12 bases in the middle. The CDR3 bases are TGCAGCGTCCTCCCCCCTTTCACCGGGGAGCTGTTTTTT. It yields the protein CSVLPPFTGELFF.

The chain links TRBV28 to TRBJ2-6; 7 positions match TRBD1. Looked up from germline, CDR1 is MDHEN and CDR2 is SYDVKM. The CDR3 sequence is 15 residues long. The V segment lost 5 bases and the J segment 4 bases; nucleotides outside the gene matches: 5. CDR3 in amino acids: CASSRSGGGANVLTF. In nucleotides, the CDR3 is TGTGCCAGCAGTCGCTCAGGGGGAGGGGCCAACGTCCTGACTTTC.